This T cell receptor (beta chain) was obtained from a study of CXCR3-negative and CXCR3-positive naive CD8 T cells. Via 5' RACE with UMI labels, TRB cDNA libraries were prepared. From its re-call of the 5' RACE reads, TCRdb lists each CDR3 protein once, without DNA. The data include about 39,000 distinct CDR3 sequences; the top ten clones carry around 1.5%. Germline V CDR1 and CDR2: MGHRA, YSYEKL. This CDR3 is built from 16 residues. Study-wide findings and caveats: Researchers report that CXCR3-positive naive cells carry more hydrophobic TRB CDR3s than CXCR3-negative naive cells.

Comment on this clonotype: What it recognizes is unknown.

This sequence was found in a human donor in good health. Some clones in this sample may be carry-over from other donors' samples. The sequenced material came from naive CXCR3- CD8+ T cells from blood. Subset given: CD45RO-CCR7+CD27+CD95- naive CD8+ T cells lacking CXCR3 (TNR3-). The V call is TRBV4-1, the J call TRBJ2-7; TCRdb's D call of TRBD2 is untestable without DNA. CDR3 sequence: CASSQEWVAGIYEQYF.